This T cell receptor (beta chain) is drawn from a study of blood T cell repertoires in COVID-19. This CDR3 region has 17 residues. In germline, CDR1 is MNHEY, CDR2 SMNVEV (reference sequence). The V end was cut by 4 bases, the J end by 0 bases, with 17 bases between. Assay used: immunoSEQ multiplex PCR; TCRdb lists only in-frame clones, some missing. The data contain 110,000 to 150,000 clones, about 84% of them singletons. The sequence was obtained from a human donor in a cohort sampled during active COVID-19. The sequencing sample was made of peripheral blood. This chain uses TRBV27 with TRBJ2-3; maybe TRBD1 (6 bases). CDR3 residues: CASSSSGQTISTDTQYF. DNA for the CDR3: TGTGCCAGCAGTTCCTCCGGACAGACCATAAGCACAGATACGCAGTATTTT.